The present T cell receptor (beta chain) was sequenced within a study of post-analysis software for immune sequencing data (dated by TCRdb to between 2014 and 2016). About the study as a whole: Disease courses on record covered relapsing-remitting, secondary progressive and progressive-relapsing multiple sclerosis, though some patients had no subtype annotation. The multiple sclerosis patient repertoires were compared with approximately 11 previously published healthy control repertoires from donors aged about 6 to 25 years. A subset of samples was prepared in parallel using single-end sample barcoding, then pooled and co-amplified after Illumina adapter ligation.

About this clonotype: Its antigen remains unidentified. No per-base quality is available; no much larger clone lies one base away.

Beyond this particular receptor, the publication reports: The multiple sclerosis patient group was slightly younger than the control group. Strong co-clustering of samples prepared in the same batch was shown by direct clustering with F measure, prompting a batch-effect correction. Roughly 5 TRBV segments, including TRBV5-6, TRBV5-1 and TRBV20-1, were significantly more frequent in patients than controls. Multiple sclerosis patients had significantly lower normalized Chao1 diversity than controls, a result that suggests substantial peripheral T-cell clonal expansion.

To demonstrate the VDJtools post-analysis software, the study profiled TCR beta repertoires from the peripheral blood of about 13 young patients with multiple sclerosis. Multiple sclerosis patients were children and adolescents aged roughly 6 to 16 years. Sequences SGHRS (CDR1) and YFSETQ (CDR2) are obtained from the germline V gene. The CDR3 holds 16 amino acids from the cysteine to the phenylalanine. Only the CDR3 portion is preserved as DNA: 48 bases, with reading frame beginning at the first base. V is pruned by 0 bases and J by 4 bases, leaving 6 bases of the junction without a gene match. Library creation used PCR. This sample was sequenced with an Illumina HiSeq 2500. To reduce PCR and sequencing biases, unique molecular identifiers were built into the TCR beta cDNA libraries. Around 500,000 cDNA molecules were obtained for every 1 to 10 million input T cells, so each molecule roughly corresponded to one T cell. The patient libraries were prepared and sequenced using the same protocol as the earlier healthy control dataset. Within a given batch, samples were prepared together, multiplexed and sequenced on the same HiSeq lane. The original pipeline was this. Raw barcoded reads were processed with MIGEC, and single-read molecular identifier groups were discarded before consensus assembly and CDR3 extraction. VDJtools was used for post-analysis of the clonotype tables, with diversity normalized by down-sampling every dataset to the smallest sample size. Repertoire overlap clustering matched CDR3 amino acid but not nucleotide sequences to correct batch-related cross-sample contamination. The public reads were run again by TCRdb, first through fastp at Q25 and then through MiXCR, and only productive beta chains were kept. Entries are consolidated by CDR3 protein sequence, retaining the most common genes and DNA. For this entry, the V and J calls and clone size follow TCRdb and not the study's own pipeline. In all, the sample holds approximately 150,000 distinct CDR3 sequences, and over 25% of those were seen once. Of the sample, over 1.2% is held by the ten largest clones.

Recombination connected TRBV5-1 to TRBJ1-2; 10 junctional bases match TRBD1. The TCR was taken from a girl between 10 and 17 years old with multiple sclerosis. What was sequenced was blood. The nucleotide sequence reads TGCGCCAGCAGCTTGGGCGGGACAGGGGATGGCTATGGCTACACCTTC. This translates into CASSLGGTGDGYGYTF.